This is a list of T cell receptor beta chains from one sample in a study of shared clonotypes between healthy human individuals. Data came from immunoSEQ multiplex PCR; TCRdb stores just in-frame clones and leaves some out. Found here are about 1.5 million clones, approximately 98% of them singletons; the top ten hold roughly 0.45%. Sequenced sample: naive CD4+ T cells sorted from blood. The source of these receptors is a man aged 25 to 40 in good health. The CDR3 runs from the conserved cysteine through the conserved F or W. Fields, in order: D gene, clone size, V gene, J gene, CDR3 protein, CDR3 DNA. A D gene is named only where the DNA matches it firmly. The size entry is marked missing in some rows and otherwise reads once, few, many or a size class.

-	-	TRBV7-8	TRBJ2-7	CASSSPRTGTIPYEQYF	TGTGCCAGCAGCTCCCCAAGGACCGGGACAATACCCTACGAGCAGTACTTC
-	-	TRBV28	TRBJ1-4	CASSLTGSANEKLFF	TGTGCCAGCAGTTTAACAGGGAGCGCTAATGAAAAACTGTTTTTT
-	-	TRBV5-1	TRBJ2-2	CASSVTRNTGELFF	TGCGCCAGCAGCGTAACCCGGAACACCGGGGAGCTGTTTTTT
-	-	TRBV19	TRBJ1-5	CASSIDGRFQPQHF	TGTGCCAGTAGTATAGATGGACGGTTTCAGCCCCAGCATTTT
TRBD1	-	TRBV19	TRBJ2-5	CASSKGGQQETQYF	TGTGCCAGTAGTAAAGGGGGACAGCAAGAGACCCAGTACTTC
-	-	TRBV18	TRBJ2-1	CASSPLEAQFF	TGTGCCAGCTCACCGCTAGAGGCGCAGTTCTTC
TRBD1	-	TRBV15	TRBJ2-7	CATSRKGQGYEQYF	TGTGCCACCAGCAGGAAGGGACAGGGCTACGAGCAGTACTTC
-	-	TRBV6-1	TRBJ1-3	CASRKTTYSGNTIYF	TGTGCCAGCAGGAAGACGACATACTCTGGAAACACCATATATTTT
-	-	TRBV5-1	TRBJ2-7	CASSLVAGATYEQYF	TGCGCCAGCAGCTTGGTTGCTGGGGCCACCTACGAGCAGTACTTC
TRBD2	-	TRBV10-3	TRBJ2-5	CAISETLAGETQYF	TGTGCCATCAGTGAGACACTAGCGGGGGAGACCCAGTACTTC
TRBD1	-	TRBV10-3	TRBJ1-1	CAISGAGTGEAFF	TGTGCCATCAGTGGAGCCGGGACAGGGGAAGCTTTCTTT
-	-	TRBV7-2	TRBJ1-5	CASSVGVGASGQPQHF	TGTGCCAGCAGCGTAGGGGTCGGGGCCTCGGGGCAGCCCCAGCATTTT
-	-	TRBV7-2	TRBJ2-2	CASSLPTGIKRVGELFF	TGTGCCAGCAGCCTACCTACAGGGATAAAAAGGGTCGGGGAGCTGTTTTTT
-	once	TRBV6-5	TRBJ2-3	CASSYRAWGADTQYF	TGTGCCAGCAGTTACCGAGCGTGGGGGGCGGATACGCAGTATTTT
TRBD1	-	TRBV5-1	TRBJ2-7	CASSFGQGSYEQYF	TGCGCCAGCAGCTTCGGACAGGGATCCTACGAGCAGTACTTC
TRBD1	-	TRBV10-3	TRBJ1-2	CAISGPGQGARDYGYTF	TGTGCCATCAGCGGGCCGGGACAGGGGGCTCGCGACTATGGCTACACCTTC
-	once	TRBV28	TRBJ2-7	CAIGGLNEQYF	TGTGCCATAGGCGGCTTGAACGAGCAGTACTTC
-	-	TRBV6-1	TRBJ1-2	CASSENLRTEDGYTF	TGTGCCAGCAGTGAAAACCTAAGGACAGAAGATGGCTACACCTTC
-	-	TRBV5-4	TRBJ2-7	CASSPTSSSYEQYF	TGTGCCAGCAGCCCTACTAGTAGCTCCTACGAGCAGTACTTC
-	-	TRBV21-1	TRBJ1-1	CASSKGVDTEAFF	TGTGCCAGCAGCAAGGGGGTTGACACTGAAGCTTTCTTT
-	-	TRBV19	TRBJ2-1	CASSIEYSSYNEQFF	TGTGCCAGTAGTATTGAGTACAGCTCCTACAATGAGCAGTTCTTC
-	-	TRBV6-1	TRBJ2-3	CASSELGSSTDTQYF	TGTGCCAGCAGTGAACTCGGGAGCAGCACAGATACGCAGTATTTT
TRBD1	-	TRBV9	TRBJ1-5	CASSGPGQGPNQPQHF	TGTGCCAGCAGCGGACCGGGACAGGGGCCCAATCAGCCCCAGCATTTT
-	-	TRBV2	TRBJ2-4	CASSGTRDQYF	TGTGCCAGCAGCGGGACACGCGATCAGTACTTC
TRBD1	-	TRBV2	TRBJ2-1	CASRADREDEQFF	TGTGCCAGCAGGGCGGACAGGGAGGATGAGCAGTTCTTC
TRBD2	-	TRBV28	TRBJ2-7	CASSPYGTSGRETYEQYF	TGTGCCAGCAGTCCCTACGGGACTAGCGGGAGGGAGACCTACGAGCAGTACTTC
-	-	TRBV25-1	TRBJ1-2	CASSRDLAYGYTF	TGTGCCAGCAGCCGGGACTTAGCCTATGGCTACACCTTC
-	-	TRBV18	TRBJ1-5	CASSPSSRSGPQHF	TGTGCCAGCTCACCCTCTTCTAGATCAGGGCCCCAGCATTTT
TRBD1	-	TRBV28	TRBJ2-7	CASRDRGRYEQYF	TGTGCCAGCCGCGACAGGGGTAGGTACGAGCAGTACTTC
TRBD2	-	TRBV11-2	TRBJ2-5	CASRRLGGAKTQYF	TGTGCCAGCAGGCGCCTCGGGGGGGCGAAGACCCAGTACTTC
-	-	TRBV7-9	TRBJ2-7	CASSSGVYYEQYF	TGTGCCAGCAGCTCCGGGGTATACTACGAGCAGTACTTC
TRBD1	-	TRBV28	TRBJ2-5	CASSRTGRWETQYF	TGTGCCAGCAGCAGGACAGGGAGGTGGGAGACCCAGTACTTC
-	-	TRBV7-8	TRBJ2-1	CASTLLGGTPVGEQFF	TGTGCCAGCACCCTACTCGGGGGTACCCCCGTAGGTGAGCAGTTCTTC
TRBD1	-	TRBV28	TRBJ1-2	CASTLRGGYGYTF	TGTGCCAGCACCCTCAGGGGGGGATATGGCTACACCTTC
-	-	TRBV5-1	TRBJ2-1	CASSLGGASSYNEQFF	TGCGCCAGCAGCTTGGGCGGGGCGAGCTCCTACAATGAGCAGTTCTTC
-	-	TRBV11-2	TRBJ2-7	CASSPPTYEQYF	TGTGCCAGCAGCCCACCGACCTACGAGCAGTACTTC
-	-	TRBV2	TRBJ2-1	CASILGERNEQFF	-
TRBD2	once	TRBV18	TRBJ2-5	CASSPLAGGSETQYF	TGTGCCAGCTCACCCTTAGCGGGAGGGTCAGAGACCCAGTACTTC
-	-	TRBV4-2	TRBJ2-7	CASSPISGSYEQYF	TGTGCCAGCAGCCCGATTAGCGGCTCCTACGAGCAGTACTTC
TRBD2	-	TRBV29-1	TRBJ2-1	CSGGRVSDEQFF	TGCAGCGGGGGGAGGGTTTCGGATGAGCAGTTCTTC
-	-	TRBV5-8	TRBJ2-7	CASSFRAGDEQYF	TGTGCCAGCAGCTTCCGGGCCGGGGACGAGCAGTACTTC
-	-	TRBV10-3	TRBJ2-5	CAISEVEETQYF	TGTGCCATCAGTGAGGTAGAAGAGACCCAGTACTTC
TRBD1	-	TRBV5-1	TRBJ2-1	CASSSITGQGNEQFF	TGCGCCAGCAGCTCAATAACGGGACAGGGGAATGAGCAGTTCTTC
TRBD1	-	TRBV4-1	TRBJ2-4	CASSLSRATGAKNIQYF	TGCGCCAGCAGCCTCTCTAGGGCGACAGGGGCCAAAAACATTCAGTACTTC
TRBD2	-	TRBV7-9	TRBJ2-2	CASSLVATSGTGELFF	TGTGCCAGCAGCTTAGTTGCGACTAGCGGCACCGGGGAGCTGTTTTTT
-	-	TRBV7-6	TRBJ2-5	CASSQPWNSRWETQYF	TGTGCCAGCAGCCAGCCCTGGAATAGTAGGTGGGAGACCCAGTACTTC
-	-	TRBV6-5	TRBJ1-5	CASSYSGLNQPQHF	TGTGCCAGCAGTTACTCTGGGCTCAATCAGCCCCAGCATTTT
-	-	TRBV6-1	TRBJ2-7	CASQPGRGLYEQYF	TGTGCCAGCCAACCAGGGCGCGGTTTGTACGAGCAGTACTTC
-	-	TRBV9	TRBJ2-7	CASSAAVSSYEQYF	TGTGCCAGCAGCGCCGCGGTTAGCTCCTACGAGCAGTACTTC
TRBD1	-	TRBV15	TRBJ1-3	CATSRVGDRGNTIYF	TGTGCCACCAGCAGAGTAGGGGACAGAGGAAACACCATATATTTT
-	-	TRBV27	TRBJ2-7	CASTSRGGGSYEQYF	TGTGCCAGCACCTCTAGAGGGGGGGGCTCCTACGAGCAGTACTTC
-	-	TRBV6-4	TRBJ1-1	CASSDSFPGGTEAFF	TGTGCCAGCAGTGACTCGTTCCCTGGAGGGACTGAAGCTTTCTTT
TRBD2	-	TRBV7-2	TRBJ2-7	CASSSAGGGSYEQYF	TGTGCCAGCAGCTCGGCTGGCGGGGGATCCTACGAGCAGTACTTC
-	-	TRBV7-2	TRBJ2-1	CASSPLTSINEQFF	TGTGCCAGCAGCCCCCTGACTAGTATCAATGAGCAGTTCTTC
-	-	TRBV9	TRBJ2-7	CASSGSAVSYEQYF	TGTGCCAGCAGCGGTTCAGCAGTCTCCTACGAGCAGTACTTC
-	-	TRBV19	TRBJ1-1	CASRNPGRYTEAFF	TGTGCCAGTCGAAACCCCGGACGGTACACTGAAGCTTTCTTT
-	once	TRBV9	TRBJ1-1	CASSVGGSTEAFF	TGTGCCAGCAGCGTAGGGGGGAGCACTGAAGCTTTCTTT
-	-	TRBV7-3	TRBJ2-2	CASSANGGELFF	TGTGCCAGCAGCGCCAATGGGGGGGAGCTGTTTTTT
-	-	TRBV21-1	TRBJ2-1	CASSKAHQDRSSYNEQFF	TGTGCCAGCAGCAAAGCCCACCAGGACAGAAGCTCCTACAATGAGCAGTTCTTC